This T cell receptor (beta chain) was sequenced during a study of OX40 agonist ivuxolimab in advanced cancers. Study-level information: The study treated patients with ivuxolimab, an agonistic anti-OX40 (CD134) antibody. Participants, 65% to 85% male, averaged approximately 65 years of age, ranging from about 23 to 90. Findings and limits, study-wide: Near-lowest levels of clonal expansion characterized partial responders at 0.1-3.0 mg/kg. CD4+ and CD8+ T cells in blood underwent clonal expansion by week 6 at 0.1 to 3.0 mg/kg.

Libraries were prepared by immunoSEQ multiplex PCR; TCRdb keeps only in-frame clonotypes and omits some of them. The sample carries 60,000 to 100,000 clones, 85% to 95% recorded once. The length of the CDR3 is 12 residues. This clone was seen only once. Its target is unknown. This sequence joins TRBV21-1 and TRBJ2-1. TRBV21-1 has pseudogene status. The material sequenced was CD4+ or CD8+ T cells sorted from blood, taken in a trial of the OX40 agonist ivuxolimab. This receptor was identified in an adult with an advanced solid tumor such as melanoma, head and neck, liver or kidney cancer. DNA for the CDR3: TGTGCCAGCAGCAAGGGGTGCGATGAGCAGTTCTTC. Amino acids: CASSKGCDEQFF.